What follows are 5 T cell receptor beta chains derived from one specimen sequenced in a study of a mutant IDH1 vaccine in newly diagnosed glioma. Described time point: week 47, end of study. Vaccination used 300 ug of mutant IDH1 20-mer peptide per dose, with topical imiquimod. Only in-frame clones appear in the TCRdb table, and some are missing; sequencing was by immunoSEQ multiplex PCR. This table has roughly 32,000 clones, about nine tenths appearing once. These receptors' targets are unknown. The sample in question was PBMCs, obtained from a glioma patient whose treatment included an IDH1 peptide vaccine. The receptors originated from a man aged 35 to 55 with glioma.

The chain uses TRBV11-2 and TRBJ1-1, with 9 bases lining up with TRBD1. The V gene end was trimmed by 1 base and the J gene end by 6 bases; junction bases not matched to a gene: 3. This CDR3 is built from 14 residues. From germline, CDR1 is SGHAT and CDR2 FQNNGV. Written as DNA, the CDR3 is TGTGCCAGCAGCTTAGGGGACAGGGTGGCTGAAGCTTTCTTT. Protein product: CASSLGDRVAEAFF.

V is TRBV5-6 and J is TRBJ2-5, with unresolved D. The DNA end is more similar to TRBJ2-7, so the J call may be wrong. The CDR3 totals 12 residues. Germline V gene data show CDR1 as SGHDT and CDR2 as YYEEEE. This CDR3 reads CASSFNSYEQYF. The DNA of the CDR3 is TGTGCCAGCAGCTTTAACAGCTACGAGCAGTACTTC.

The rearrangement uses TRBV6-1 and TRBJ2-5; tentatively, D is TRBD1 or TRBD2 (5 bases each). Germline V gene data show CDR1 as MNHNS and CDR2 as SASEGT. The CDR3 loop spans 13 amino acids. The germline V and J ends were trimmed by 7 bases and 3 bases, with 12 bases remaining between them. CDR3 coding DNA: TGTGCCAGCAAGTGGGTGGGGGAAGAGACCCAGTACTTC. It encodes CASKWVGEETQYF.

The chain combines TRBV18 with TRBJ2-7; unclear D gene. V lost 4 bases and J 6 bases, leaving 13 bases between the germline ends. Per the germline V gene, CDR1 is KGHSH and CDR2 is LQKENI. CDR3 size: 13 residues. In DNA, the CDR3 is TGTGCCAGCTCACGGGCCCGCCGCAGCGAGCAGTACTTC. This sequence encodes CASSRARRSEQYF.

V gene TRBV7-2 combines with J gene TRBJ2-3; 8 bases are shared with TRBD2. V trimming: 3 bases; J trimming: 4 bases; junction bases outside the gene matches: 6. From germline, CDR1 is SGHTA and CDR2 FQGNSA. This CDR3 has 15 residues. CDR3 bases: TGTGCCAGCAGCTTTATTAGCGGGGTTTCAGATACGCAGTATTTT. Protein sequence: CASSFISGVSDTQYF.